This TCR beta chain was identified during a study of shared clonotypes between healthy human individuals. CDR1 and CDR2 (germline): MRHNA, SNTAGT. The CDR3 length is 16 residues. The V segment lost 6 bases and the J segment 2 bases; nucleotides outside the gene matches: 12. CD45RO-negative CD8 cells positively selected for CCR7 made up the naive population, which excluded terminally differentiated effector memory CD45RA+ cells. The study's findings and limits: Apart from blood, nothing was sampled; tissue repertoires likely differ.

Note on this clone: Its antigen is still unknown.

This table comes from immunoSEQ multiplex PCR, and its TCRdb copy is limited to in-frame clones, with some not included. Seen here are more than 500,000 clones, 85% to 95% observed once, and the top ten hold approximately 0.12%. Sequences were obtained from naive CD8+ T cells sorted from blood. The chain is built from TRBV6-4 and TRBJ2-7; 8 bases map to TRBD1. This TCR derives from a woman aged 30 to 39 in good health. CDR3 sequence: CASSWPEPDRAYEQYF. The CDR3 region has the DNA TGTGCCAGCAGCTGGCCTGAACCGGACAGGGCCTACGAGCAGTACTTC.